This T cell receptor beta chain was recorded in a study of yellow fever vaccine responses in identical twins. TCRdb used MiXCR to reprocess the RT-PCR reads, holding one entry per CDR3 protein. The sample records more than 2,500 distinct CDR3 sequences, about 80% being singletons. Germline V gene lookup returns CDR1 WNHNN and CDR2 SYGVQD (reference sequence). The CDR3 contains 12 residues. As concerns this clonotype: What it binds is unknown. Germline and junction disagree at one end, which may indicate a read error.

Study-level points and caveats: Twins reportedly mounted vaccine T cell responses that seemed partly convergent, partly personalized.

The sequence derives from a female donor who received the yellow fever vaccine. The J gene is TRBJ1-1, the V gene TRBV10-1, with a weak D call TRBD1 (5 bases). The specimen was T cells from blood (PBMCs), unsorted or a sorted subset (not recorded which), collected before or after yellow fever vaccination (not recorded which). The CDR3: CVSSETDTEAFF. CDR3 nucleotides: TGCGTCAGCAGTGAGACAGACACTGAAGCTTTCTTT.